This TCR beta chain was documented in a study of T cells in tuberculosis. TCRdb keeps only in-frame clones here, not all; method: immunoSEQ multiplex PCR. Of approximately 30,000 clones in the sample, 95% to 97% are singletons; the top ten hold roughly 5.7%. CDR1 and CDR2 from the germline V gene are MNHNS and SASEGT. The length of the CDR3 is 13 residues. The V and J ends lost 6 bases and 0 bases respectively, with 7 bases between them. The chain joins TRBV6-1 to TRBJ2-3; TRBD2 is a possible D gene (6 bases). The clonotype was recovered from a donor aged 10-29 years with latent tuberculosis or without tuberculosis infection. Sequencing was done on a sample of PBMCs. The CDR3 spells CASRRDSTDTQYF. CDR3 coding DNA: TGTGCCAGCAGGCGGGACAGCACAGATACGCAGTATTTT.